The rows below give T cell receptor beta chains drawn from one sample of a study of blood T cell repertoires in COVID-19. TCRdb's table, derived via immunoSEQ multiplex PCR, lists solely in-frame clones and lacks some. The table lists 90,000 to 130,000 clones, almost 80% of them singletons. What was sequenced was peripheral blood. The receptor source for this set is an elderly woman with active or convalescent COVID-19. Both conserved end residues are part of each CDR3. The D gene is left open where the match is weak. Clone size is given for some rows only: seen once, a few or many times, or a class if the clone is expanded.

D,size,J,V,DNA,CDR3
TRBD2,-,TRBJ2-7,TRBV7-3,TGTGCCAGCCCCCTCGAGCGGGAGGTGAACGAGCAGTACTTC,CASPLEREVNEQYF
TRBD2,-,TRBJ2-1,TRBV9,TGTGCCAGCAAGGCGGCTAGCGGGAATGAGCAGTTCTTC,CASKAASGNEQFF
-,-,TRBJ2-3,TRBV9,TGTGCCAGCAGCCCACATAGCCGGGAGCCTACAGATACGCAGTATTTT,CASSPHSREPTDTQYF
TRBD2,-,TRBJ2-2,TRBV29-1,TGCAGCGTAAGCCTAGCGGGACAATACACCGGGGAGCTGTTTTTT,CSVSLAGQYTGELFF
-,-,TRBJ1-5,TRBV19,TGTGCCAGTAGTCTTTGGGAGGGGCAGGTACGACCCCAGCATTTT,CASSLWEGQVRPQHF
-,few,TRBJ1-3,TRBV5-1,TGCGCCAGCAGCTATAACGGGGGCTCTGGAAACACCATATATTTT,CASSYNGGSGNTIYF
TRBD2,-,TRBJ2-5,TRBV2,TGTGCCAGCAACCCCCTAGCGGGATACCAAGAGACCCAGTACTTC,CASNPLAGYQETQYF
-,-,TRBJ1-3,TRBV28,TGTGCCAGCAGACCTTCAGGGCGCGGGGCCTCTGGAAACACCATATATTTT,CASRPSGRGASGNTIYF
-,-,TRBJ1-5,TRBV3-1/TRBV3-2,TGTGCCAGCAGCCAAGGTCTTTTTAGCAATCAGCCCCAGCATTTT,CASSQGLFSNQPQHF
TRBD1,few,TRBJ1-4,TRBV6-5,TGTGCCAGCCCTGGCGACAGGGGGTTGGAACTGTTTTTT,CASPGDRGLELFF
-,-,TRBJ1-1,TRBV10-3,TGTGCCATCAGTGAGACCGAGATGAACACTGAAGCTTTCTTT,CAISETEMNTEAFF
TRBD1,-,TRBJ2-5,TRBV27,TGTGCCAGCAGTCGATGGGACAGCCAAGAGACCCAGTACTTC,CASSRWDSQETQYF
-,-,TRBJ1-2,TRBV6-6,TGTGCCAGCAGTGATCGGCCGGACATGAACTATGGCTACACCTTC,CASSDRPDMNYGYTF
-,-,TRBJ2-1,TRBV11-2,TGTGCCAGCAGCATCAGAGGATATGATTTGAAGGAGCAGTTCTTC,CASSIRGYDLKEQFF
-,-,TRBJ1-3,TRBV5-1,TGCGCCAGCAGCTCCGGGACAACCGAAGGAGGAAACACCATATATTTT,CASSSGTTEGGNTIYF
TRBD1,-,TRBJ2-5,TRBV2,TGTGCCAGCAGTTGGACAGGGGGAGAGACCCAGTACTTC,CASSWTGGETQYF
TRBD1,-,TRBJ1-2,TRBV5-1,TGCGCCAGCAGCTTACCGCAACCGGGACAGGGAAAAGGCTACACCTTC,CASSLPQPGQGKGYTF
-,-,TRBJ2-1,TRBV5-3,TGTGCCAGAAGCTTGGGGGGGCTAGCGGCCTCCTACAATGAGCAGTTCTTC,CARSLGGLAASYNEQFF